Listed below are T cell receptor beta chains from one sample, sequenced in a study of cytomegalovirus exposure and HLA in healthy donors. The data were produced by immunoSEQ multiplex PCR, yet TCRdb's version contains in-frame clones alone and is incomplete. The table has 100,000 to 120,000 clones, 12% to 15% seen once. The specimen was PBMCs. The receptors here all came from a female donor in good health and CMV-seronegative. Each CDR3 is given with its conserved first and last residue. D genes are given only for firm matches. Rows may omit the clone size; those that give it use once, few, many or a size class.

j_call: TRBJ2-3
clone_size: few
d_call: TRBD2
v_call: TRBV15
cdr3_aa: CATSSRRGGPDTQYF
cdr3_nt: TGTGCCACCAGCAGCCGGCGGGGAGGGCCAGATACGCAGTATTTT

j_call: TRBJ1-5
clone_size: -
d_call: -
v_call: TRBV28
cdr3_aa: CASSFRTVYSNQPQHF
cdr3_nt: TGTGCCAGCAGCTTTCGGACAGTTTATAGCAATCAGCCCCAGCATTTT

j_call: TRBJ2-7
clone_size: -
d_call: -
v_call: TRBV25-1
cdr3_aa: CASSGPMRNEQYF
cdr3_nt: TGTGCCAGCAGTGGCCCCATGAGGAACGAGCAGTACTTC

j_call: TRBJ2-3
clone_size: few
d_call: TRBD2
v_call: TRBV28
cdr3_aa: CASRRLAGASDTDTQYF
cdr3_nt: TGTGCCAGCAGGAGGCTAGCGGGAGCTTCGGACACAGATACGCAGTATTTT

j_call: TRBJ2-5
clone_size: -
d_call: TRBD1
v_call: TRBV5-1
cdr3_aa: CASSFLTGVEETQYF
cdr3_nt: TGCGCCAGCAGCTTTTTGACAGGGGTGGAAGAGACCCAGTACTTC

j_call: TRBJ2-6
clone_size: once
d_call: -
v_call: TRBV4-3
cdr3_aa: CASSQELARLRVLTF
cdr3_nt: TGCGCCAGCAGCCAAGAACTAGCCCGCCTACGCGTCCTGACTTTC

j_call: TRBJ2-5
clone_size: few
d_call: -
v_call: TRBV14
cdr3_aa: CASSQFGLEETQYF
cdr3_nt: TGTGCCAGCAGCCAGTTTGGGCTGGAAGAGACCCAGTACTTC

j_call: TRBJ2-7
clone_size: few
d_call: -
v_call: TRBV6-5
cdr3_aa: CASSTYEQYF
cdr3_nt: TGTGCCAGCTCCACCTACGAGCAGTACTTC

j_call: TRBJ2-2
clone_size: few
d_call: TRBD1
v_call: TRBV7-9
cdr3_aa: CASSLPKTGGRAGELFF
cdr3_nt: TGTGCCAGCAGCTTACCGAAGACAGGGGGCCGCGCCGGGGAGCTGTTTTTT

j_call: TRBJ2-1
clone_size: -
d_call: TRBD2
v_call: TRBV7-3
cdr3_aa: CASSSRQGSGSSYNEQFF
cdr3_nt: TGTGCCAGCAGCTCGCGACAAGGTAGCGGGAGCTCATACAATGAGCAGTTCTTC

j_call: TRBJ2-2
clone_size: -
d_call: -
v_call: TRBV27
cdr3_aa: CASRARVQGYTGELFF
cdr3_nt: TGTGCCAGCAGGGCTAGGGTACAGGGCTACACCGGGGAGCTGTTTTTT

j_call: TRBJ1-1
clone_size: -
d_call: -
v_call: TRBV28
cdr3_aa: CASSLTDEDTEAFF
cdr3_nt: TGTGCCAGCAGTTTGACAGACGAAGACACTGAAGCTTTCTTT

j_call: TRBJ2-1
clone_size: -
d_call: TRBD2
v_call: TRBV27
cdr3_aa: CASSWDYSTYNEQFF
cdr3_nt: TGTGCCAGCAGCTGGGACTACTCAACCTACAATGAGCAGTTCTTC

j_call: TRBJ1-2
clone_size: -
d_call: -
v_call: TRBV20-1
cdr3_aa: CSAREGYTF
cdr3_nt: TGCAGTGCTCGGGAAGGCTACACCTTC

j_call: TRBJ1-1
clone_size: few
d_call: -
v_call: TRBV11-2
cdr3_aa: CASSLVTGTVTEAFF
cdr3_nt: TGTGCCAGCAGCTTAGTAACAGGGACCGTCACTGAAGCTTTCTTT

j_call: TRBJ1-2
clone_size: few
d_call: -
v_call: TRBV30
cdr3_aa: CAWSHGGYTF
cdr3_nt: TGTGCCTGGAGTCACGGTGGCTACACCTTC

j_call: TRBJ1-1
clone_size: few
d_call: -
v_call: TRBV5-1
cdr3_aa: CASSLVAGGSTEAFF
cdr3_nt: TGCGCCAGCAGCTTGGTGGCTGGAGGTAGCACTGAAGCTTTCTTT

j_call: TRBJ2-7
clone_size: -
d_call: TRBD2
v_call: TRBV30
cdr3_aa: CAWSVRNQIRAGGPYEQYF
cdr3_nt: TGTGCCTGGAGTGTACGAAACCAGATAAGAGCGGGGGGACCCTACGAGCAGTACTTC

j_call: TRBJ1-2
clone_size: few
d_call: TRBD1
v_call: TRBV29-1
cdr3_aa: CSAKRGDSNYGYTF
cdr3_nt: TGCAGCGCCAAAAGAGGGGACAGCAACTATGGCTACACCTTC

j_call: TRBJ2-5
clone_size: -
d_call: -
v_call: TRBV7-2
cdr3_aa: CASSSGIDQETQYF
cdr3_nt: TGTGCCAGCAGCTCGGGGATTGACCAAGAGACCCAGTACTTC

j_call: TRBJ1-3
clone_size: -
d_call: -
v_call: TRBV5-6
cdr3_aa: CASSSMGGSGNTIYF
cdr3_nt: TGTGCCAGCAGCTCGATGGGGGGCTCTGGAAACACCATATATTTT

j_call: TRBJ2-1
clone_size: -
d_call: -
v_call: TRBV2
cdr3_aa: CASSRGTGSGRSEQFF
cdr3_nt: TGTGCCAGCAGTCGAGGGACTGGCTCTGGGAGGTCTGAGCAGTTCTTC

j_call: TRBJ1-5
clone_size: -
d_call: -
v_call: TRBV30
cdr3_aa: CAWSGRRNQPQHF
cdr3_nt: TGTGCCTGGAGCGGGCGGAGGAACCAGCCCCAGCATTTT

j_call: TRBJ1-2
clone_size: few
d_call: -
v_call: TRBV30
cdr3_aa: CARKREGDYGYTF
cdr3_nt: TGTGCCCGAAAGCGGGAAGGGGACTATGGCTACACCTTC